One sample yielded the 9 T cell receptor beta chains listed below, sequenced in a study of T cell responses to AZD1222 COVID-19 vaccine. Profiling relied on immunoSEQ multiplex PCR, and the TCRdb table lists in-frame clones only, not all of them. The sample consists of 65,000 to 100,000 clones, approximately 91% of them appearing once. The starting material was peripheral blood, obtained 28 days after the second AZD1222 dose. The receptors derive from an adult who received the AZD1222 COVID-19 vaccine.

Points on this clone: An end of the junction differs from the germline gene, which may be a read error. The gene calls are TRBV29-1 and TRBJ1-1; a possible D gene is TRBD1 (5 bases). Germline CDR1 SQVTM, CDR2 ANQGSEA. This CDR3 region has 13 residues. CDR3 region: CSVEGRQKGFGFF. The CDR3 nucleotides are TGCAGCGTCGAAGGAAGGCAAAAGGGGTTTGGTTTCTTT.

This chain joins TRBV4-2 and TRBJ1-4, with D possibly matching TRBD1 (5 bases). Germline CDR1 reads LGHNA; CDR2 reads YNFKEQ. The V and J ends lost 2 bases and 7 bases respectively, with 14 bases between them. The CDR3 length is 15 residues. The CDR3: CASSQLWGSGEKLFF. CDR3 nucleotide sequence: TGTGCCAGCAGCCAATTATGGGGCTCGGGTGAAAAACTGTTTTTT.

This clone was counted only a few times. The chain uses TRBV3-1 (or the pseudogene TRBV3-2) and TRBJ1-2, with 7 bases identical to TRBD1. Germline loops: CDR1 LGHDT, CDR2 YNNKEL (reference sequence). V gave up 0 bases and J gave up 7 bases; unmatched junction bases: 11. The CDR3 spans 16 residues. In DNA, the CDR3 is TGTGCCAGCAGCCAAGATCCTCCAGGGGGGTTCGCTGGCTACACCTTC. Translating it yields CASSQDPPGGFAGYTF.

Details on this clone: Other DNA sequences in the same sample also yield this CDR3. The J gene is TRBJ2-6, the V gene TRBV6-5; 8 bases are shared with TRBD1. Unmatched junction bases numbered 1, after V lost 6 bases and J lost 0 bases. CDR1 is MNHEY and CDR2 is SVGAGI in the germline V gene. The CDR3 runs 15 residues. CDR3: CASRTGGSGANVLTF. CDR3 nucleotides: TGTGCCAGCAGAACAGGGGGCTCTGGGGCCAACGTCCTGACTTTC.

The chain uses TRBV6-5 and TRBJ1-2; D is unresolved. CDR1 and CDR2 (germline): MNHEY, SVGAGI. Trimming stripped 6 bases from V and 8 bases from J, with 19 bases between. The length of the CDR3 is 14 residues. CDR3 region: CASRSGLLPRGYTF. The CDR3 DNA is TGTGCCAGCAGATCTGGACTGCTACCGAGGGGCTACACCTTC.

The chain couples TRBV11-2 to TRBJ2-1; D not certain. This CDR3 comprises 13 residues. Per germline, CDR1 SGHAT and CDR2 FQNNGV. V lost 4 bases and J 7 bases, leaving 11 bases between the germline ends. The CDR3, as DNA: TGTGCCAGCAGCTCTGGTCCCCCTAATGAGCAGTTCTTC. Amino acids: CASSSGPPNEQFF.

The chain has TRBV6-5 and TRBJ1-1; D gene uncertain. In germline, CDR1 is MNHEY, CDR2 SVGAGI. The V gene lost 2 bases and the J gene lost 6 bases, with 16 bases spanning the gap. CDR3 length equals 15 residues. The CDR3 loop reads CASSYNPLGKSEAFF. In DNA form, the CDR3 reads TGTGCCAGCAGTTACAACCCACTGGGGAAATCTGAAGCTTTCTTT.

This clone came up once. The J gene is TRBJ2-1, the V gene TRBV11-2, with 13 bases aligning to TRBD2. The length of the CDR3 is 19 residues. Trimming removed 5 bases from V and 0 bases from J; junction bases left unmatched: 10. Germline assignment: CDR1 SGHAT and CDR2 FQNNGV. The CDR3 DNA follows: TGTGCCAGCAGCCGGACTAGCGGGAGAATTGGTGGCTCCTACAATGAGCAGTTCTTC. This sequence encodes CASSRTSGRIGGSYNEQFF.

The chain joins TRBV6-6 to TRBJ2-1; TRBD2 agrees at 9 bases. CDR1 and CDR2 from the germline V gene are MNHNY and SVGAGI (reference sequence). CDR3 length equals 19 residues. The V gene end was trimmed by 5 bases and the J gene end by 0 bases; junction bases not matched to a gene: 14. In nucleotides, the CDR3 is TGTGCCAGCAGTCTCGACAGGGCTAGCGGGATAGGCTCCTACAATGAGCAGTTCTTC. Its translation: CASSLDRASGIGSYNEQFF.